Presented here are 21 T cell receptor beta chains from one specimen sequenced in a study of sequential checkpoint blockade in melanoma. Sequenced by immunoSEQ multiplex PCR; TCRdb stores in-frame clones only, minus some. The sample yields roughly 20,000 clones, around 88% seen once. Treatment indicated: randomized to nivolumab then ipilimumab (arm A) or the reverse (arm B). Sequences were derived from CD8+ T cells sorted from blood (inferred from file names), sampled from a patient given nivolumab and ipilimumab in sequence. The receptor set was obtained from a human donor with melanoma.

This clone was observed a handful of times. CDR3 sequence reads: CASSLLVAGEGLFF. Written as DNA, the CDR3 is TGTGCCAGCAGCTTGCTGGTAGCGGGAGAAGGTCTGTTTTTT. The chain links TRBV11-2 to TRBJ2-2; 9 bases line up with TRBD2. The CDR3 sequence is 14 residues long. V gave up 3 bases and J gave up 14 bases; unmatched junction bases: 10. The germline gives CDR1 SGHAT, CDR2 FQNNGV.

The chain joins TRBV4-2 to TRBJ2-3; TRBD2 matches 8 bases. In germline, CDR1 is LGHNA, CDR2 YNFKEQ. The V segment lost 4 bases and the J segment 6 bases; nucleotides outside the gene matches: 6. This CDR3 is 14 amino acids long. The CDR3 region is CASSPGGDPDTQYF. The CDR3 DNA reads as TGTGCCAGCAGCCCGGGAGGGGACCCCGATACGCAGTATTTT.

The CDR3 here is CASSARQVVSYEQYF. The CDR3 DNA follows: TGTGCCAGCAGTGCAAGACAGGTTGTATCCTACGAGCAGTACTTC. The V gene is TRBV6-1, the J gene TRBJ2-7, with D maybe TRBD1 (6 bases). The V gene lost 4 bases and the J gene lost 1 base, with 14 bases spanning the gap. CDR1 MNHNS and CDR2 SASEGT come from the germline V gene. CDR3 length: 15 residues.

The sample holds one count of this clone. The chain combines TRBV27 with TRBJ2-7, with 7 bases that match TRBD1. The ends lost 5 bases at V and 4 bases at J; junction bases unmatched: 8. Germline assignment: CDR1 MNHEY and CDR2 SMNVEV (reference sequence). The CDR3 loop spans 14 amino acids. The CDR3: CASSDIQGVYEQYF. The CDR3 nucleotides read TGTGCCAGCAGTGATATCCAGGGGGTGTACGAGCAGTACTTC.

Only a few counts were recorded for this clone. The chain links TRBV28 to TRBJ1-5, with D unclear. This CDR3 has 13 residues. V was shortened by 9 bases and J by 0 bases, with 9 bases between the two germline ends. CDR1 MDHEN and CDR2 SYDVKM come from the germline V gene. CDR3 sequence reads: CASSQYSNQPQHF. In nucleotides, the CDR3 is TGTGCCAGTTCCCAGTATAGCAATCAGCCCCAGCATTTT.

The chain uses TRBV4-1 and TRBJ1-5; the D gene is possibly TRBD1 (6 bases). V was clipped by 0 bases and J by 7 bases, with 13 bases between them. The length of the CDR3 is 15 residues. The germline gives CDR1 MGHRA, CDR2 YSYEKL. CDR3 DNA: TGCGCCAGCAGCCAAGATGCAGGGGTCGGGCAGCCCCAGCATTTT. It is translated as CASSQDAGVGQPQHF.

This clone was seen once. The rearrangement uses TRBV9 and TRBJ2-7; weak D call: TRBD1 (6 bases). CDR1 and CDR2 from the germline V gene are SGDLS and YYNGEE. The CDR3 is 13 amino acids. Deletions cut 2 bases from V and 3 bases from J, with 9 bases between. This CDR3 reads CASSVDSDYEQYF. The CDR3, as DNA: TGTGCCAGCAGCGTGGACAGCGACTACGAGCAGTACTTC.

In this sample, this clone turned up once. The chain carries TRBV29-1 and TRBJ2-3; TRBD1 might be the D (6 bases). V gave up 7 bases and J gave up 2 bases, with 13 bases separating them. The CDR3 is 13 amino acids. Germline loops: CDR1 SQVTM, CDR2 ANQGSEA. As DNA, the CDR3 is TGCAGCGCAGGGACATCCATCACAGATACGCAGTATTTT. Translating it yields CSAGTSITDTQYF.

The chain is built from TRBV7-9 and TRBJ1-1, with 7 bases matching TRBD1. The CDR3 is made up of 14 amino acids. CDR1 and CDR2 (germline): SEHNR, FQNEAQ (reference sequence). The junction had 7 bases not matched to a gene; V was cut back by 5 bases and J by 4 bases. CDR3 coding DNA: TGTGCCAGCAGCACGACGACAGGGTCCACTGAAGCTTTCTTT. Amino acid sequence: CASSTTTGSTEAFF.

V and J are TRBV27 and TRBJ1-5, with D maybe TRBD1 (6 bases). Germline V lookup: CDR1 MNHEY, CDR2 SMNVEV (reference sequence). The CDR3 has 14 residues. Trimming removed 5 bases from V and 4 bases from J, with 12 bases in between. The CDR3 DNA reads as TGTGCCAGCAGTGTTTCCCAGGGGAATCAGCCCCAGCATTTT. Translation gives CASSVSQGNQPQHF.

This rearrangement joins TRBV19 to TRBJ2-7, with 9 bases aligning to TRBD1. V lost 5 bases to trimming and J lost 3 bases; unmatched junction nucleotides: 5. The V gene's germline CDR1 is LNHDA and CDR2 SQIVND (reference sequence). The CDR3 extends over 14 amino acids. The DNA of the CDR3 is TGTGCCAGTAGTCACCCGGGACAGGGCTACGAGCAGTACTTC. The encoded protein is CASSHPGQGYEQYF.

The sample holds a few counts of this clone. The V call is TRBV19, the J call TRBJ2-7; 7 bases are a match to TRBD2. Germline assignment: CDR1 LNHDA and CDR2 SQIVND (reference sequence). This CDR3 is 12 amino acids long. J gave up 3 bases and V 8 bases, and 4 bases lay outside the gene matches. The CDR3 reads CASGAGDYEQYF. Here the CDR3 DNA reads TGTGCCAGTGGGGCGGGGGACTACGAGCAGTACTTC.

This rearrangement joins TRBV9 to TRBJ2-2; 8 bases line up with TRBD2. V gave up 3 bases and J gave up 5 bases; unmatched junction bases: 6. This CDR3 is 15 amino acids long. Germline V gene lookup returns CDR1 SGDLS and CDR2 YYNGEE. The CDR3 nucleotides are TGTGCCAGCAGCGCGGGGGGGATGGGGACCGGGGAGCTGTTTTTT. This codes for CASSAGGMGTGELFF.

The rearrangement links TRBV7-6 to TRBJ1-1; D not certain. V was shortened by 1 base and J by 1 base, with 4 bases between the two germline ends. This CDR3 spans 13 amino acids. CDR1 and CDR2 (germline): SGHVS, FNYEAQ. The CDR3 protein is CASSLGQNTEAFF. CDR3 DNA: TGTGCCAGCAGCTTAGGACAGAACACTGAAGCTTTCTTT. The full variable domain, with the rest looked up from reference TRBV7-6 and TRBJ1-1, is GAGVSQSPRYKVTKRGQDVALRCDPISGHVSLYWYRQALGQGPEFLTYFNYEAQQDKSGLPNDRFSAERPEGSISTLTIQRTEQRDSAMYRCASSLGQNTEAFFGQGTRLTVV.

V usage is TRBV28 and J usage is TRBJ2-7; possibly TRBD1 for D (5 bases). Per the germline V gene, CDR1 is MDHEN and CDR2 is SYDVKM. The CDR3 has 14 residues. V dropped 5 bases and J dropped 5 bases, with 16 bases sitting between them. CDR3 in amino acids: CASSATDSLHEQYF. Here the CDR3 DNA reads TGTGCCAGCAGTGCGACAGACTCTCTTCACGAGCAGTACTTC.

The chain joins TRBV7-9 to TRBJ2-1; 15 bases fit TRBD2. Germline CDR1 reads SEHNR; CDR2 reads FQNEAQ (reference sequence). This CDR3 contains 15 residues. V shed 5 bases, J shed 8 bases, and the junction held 4 bases outside the gene matches. This chain's CDR3 is CASSKGTSGGYEQFF. DNA for the CDR3: TGTGCCAGCAGCAAAGGGACTAGCGGGGGGTATGAGCAGTTCTTC.

This clone was seen a single time. The chain employs TRBV7-9 and TRBJ1-5; D not resolved. Germline CDR1 SEHNR, CDR2 FQNEAQ (reference sequence). Trimming stripped 1 base from V and 1 base from J, with 5 bases between. The CDR3 extends over 14 amino acids. CDR3 in DNA: TGTGCCAGCAGCTTAGGGGCCAGCAATCAGCCCCAGCATTTT. This codes for CASSLGASNQPQHF.

The gene calls are TRBV10-3 and TRBJ2-1, with a weak D call TRBD2 (5 bases). The CDR3 extends over 14 amino acids. The V gene lost 3 bases and the J gene lost 4 bases, with 10 bases spanning the gap. Germline lookup yields CDR1 ENHRY and CDR2 SYGVKD. The CDR3 here is CAISDNSGYNEQFF. CDR3 nucleotides: TGTGCCATCAGTGACAATTCGGGGTACAATGAGCAGTTCTTC.

V gene TRBV10-3 combines with J gene TRBJ2-4; D is unclear. The CDR3 runs to 15 residues. Germline V lookup: CDR1 ENHRY, CDR2 SYGVKD. Trimming took off 6 bases at V and 2 bases at J, with 14 bases between the two ends. The CDR3 spells CAIRIAVFSKNIQYF. The CDR3 region has the DNA TGTGCCATCAGGATCGCAGTCTTTTCCAAAAACATTCAGTACTTC.

This rearrangement joins TRBV28 to TRBJ1-6, with D uncertain. V was pared by 5 bases and J by 0 bases, with 5 bases between. The CDR3 is 14 residues long. Germline-derived CDR1 and CDR2 are MDHEN and SYDVKM. The CDR3 coding sequence is TGTGCCAGCAGTGGCAGCTCCTATAATTCACCCCTCCACTTT. Its translation is CASSGSSYNSPLHF.

Remarks on this clone: The junction departs from germline at one end; a sequencing error may be responsible. Other DNA sequences in the same sample also yield this CDR3. The chain recombines TRBV7-2 with TRBJ2-7; TRBD2 aligns across 8 bases. The CDR3 is 16 residues long. Germline CDR1 SGHTA, CDR2 FQGNSA. CDR3: CASTISARLAKYEQYF. The CDR3 region has the DNA TGCGCCAGCACCATCTCAGCCCGACTAGCGAAATACGAGCAGTACTTC.